The present T cell receptor (beta chain) was sequenced within a study of OX40 agonist ivuxolimab in advanced cancers. Study at large: Dose-escalation patients had hepatocellular carcinoma, melanoma, renal cell or head and neck cancer. Study-wide points: Low normalized clonal expansion also occurred in some nonresponding patients. Clonal expansion was among the lowest in partial responders at 0.1-3.0 mg/kg, especially CD8+.

Trimming left V 7 bases short and J 2 bases short, with 12 bases between. This CDR3 is built from 12 residues. CDR1 and CDR2 from the germline V gene are SQVTM and ANQGSEA. Sequenced by immunoSEQ multiplex PCR; TCRdb stores in-frame clones only, minus some. The table includes 100,000 to 130,000 clones, approximately 90% detected once. In the case of this clone: Its antigen is still unknown.

The chain carries TRBV29-1 and TRBJ2-7, with D possibly matching TRBD1 (6 bases). The sample in question was CD4+ or CD8+ T cells sorted from blood, obtained in a trial of the OX40 agonist ivuxolimab. This clonotype originated in an adult with an advanced solid tumor such as melanoma, head and neck, liver or kidney cancer. The CDR3 reads CSALQGPYEQYF. The CDR3 DNA is TGCAGCGCGTTACAGGGTCCCTACGAGCAGTACTTC.